This TCR beta chain was documented in a study of metastatic and nonmetastatic thyroid tumors. Whole-study context: Across peripheral blood and tumor or nodule tissue samples taken from malignant and benign thyroid patients, the repertoires were compared with one another.

This clone was detected only a few times. Its antigen is as yet unknown. Prior to thyroid surgery, none of the patients had received any treatment. Trimming removed 7 bases at V and 0 bases at J, with 20 bases between. The CDR3 has 18 residues. CDR1 is SGHRS and CDR2 is YFSETQ in the germline V gene. Study results and caveats: TCR beta diversity was reportedly significantly higher in malignant thyroid tumors than benign nodules, in blood and tumor.

With MiXCR, TCRdb called clones anew from the PCR reads. The sample contains 11,000 or so clones, around 41% of which appear only once. The source is a female donor with papillary thyroid cancer or a benign thyroid nodule (not recorded which). Some clones in this sample may be carry-over from other donors' samples. The chain joins TRBV5-1 to TRBJ2-6; D might be TRBD1 (6 bases). Sequencing used tumor tissue. The CDR3 protein is CASGIQGSPSSGANVLTF. CDR3 in DNA: TGCGCCAGCGGGATACAGGGCTCCCCCAGCTCTGGGGCCAACGTCCTGACTTTC.